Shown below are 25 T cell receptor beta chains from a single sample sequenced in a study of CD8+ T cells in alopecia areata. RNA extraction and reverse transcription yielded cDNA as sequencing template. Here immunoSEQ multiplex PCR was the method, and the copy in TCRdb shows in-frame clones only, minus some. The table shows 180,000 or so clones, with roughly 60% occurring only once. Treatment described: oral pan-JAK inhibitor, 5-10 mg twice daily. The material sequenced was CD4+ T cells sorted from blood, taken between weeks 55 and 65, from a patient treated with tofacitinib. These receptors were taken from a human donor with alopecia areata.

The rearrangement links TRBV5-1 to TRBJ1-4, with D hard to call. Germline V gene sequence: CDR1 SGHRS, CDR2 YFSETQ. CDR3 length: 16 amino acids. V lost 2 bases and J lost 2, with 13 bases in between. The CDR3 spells CASSLAPPGTNEKLFF. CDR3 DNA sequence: TGCGCCAGCAGCTTAGCGCCTCCGGGGACTAATGAAAAACTGTTTTTT.

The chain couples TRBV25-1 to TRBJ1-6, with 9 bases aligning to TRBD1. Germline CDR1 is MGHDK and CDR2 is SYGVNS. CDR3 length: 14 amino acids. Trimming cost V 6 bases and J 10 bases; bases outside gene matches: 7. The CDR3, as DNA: TGTGCCAGCAGAGAGACAGGGGGTGGGTCACCCCTCCACTTT. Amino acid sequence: CASRETGGGSPLHF. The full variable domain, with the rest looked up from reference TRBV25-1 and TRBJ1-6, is EADIYQTPRYLVIGTGKKITLECSQTMGHDKMYWYQQDPGMELHLIHYSYGVNSTEKGDLSSESTVSRIRTEHFPLTLESARPSHTSQYLCASRETGGGSPLHFGNGTRLTVT.

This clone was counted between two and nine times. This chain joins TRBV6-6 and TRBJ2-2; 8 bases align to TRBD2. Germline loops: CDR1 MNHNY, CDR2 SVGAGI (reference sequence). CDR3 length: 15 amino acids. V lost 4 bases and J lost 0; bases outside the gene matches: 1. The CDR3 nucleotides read TGTGCCAGCAGTTCGGGACTAGCGAACACCGGGGAGCTGTTTTTT. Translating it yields CASSSGLANTGELFF.

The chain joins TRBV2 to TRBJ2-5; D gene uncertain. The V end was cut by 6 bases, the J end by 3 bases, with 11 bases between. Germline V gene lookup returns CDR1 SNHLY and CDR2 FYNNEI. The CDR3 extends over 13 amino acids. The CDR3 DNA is TGTGCCAGCAGAAGGACGTACAAAGAGACCCAGTACTTC. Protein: CASRRTYKETQYF.

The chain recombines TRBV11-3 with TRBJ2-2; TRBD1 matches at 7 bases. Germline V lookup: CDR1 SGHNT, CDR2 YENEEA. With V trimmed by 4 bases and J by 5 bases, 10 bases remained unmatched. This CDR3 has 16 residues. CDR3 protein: CASSWTGFNGTGELFF. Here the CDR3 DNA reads TGTGCCAGCAGCTGGACAGGTTTTAATGGGACCGGGGAGCTGTTTTTT. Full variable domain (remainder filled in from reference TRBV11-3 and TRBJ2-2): EAGVVQSPRYKIIEKKQPVAFWCNPISGHNTLYWYLQNLGQGPELLIRYENEEAVDDSQLPKDRFSAERLKGVDSTLKIQPAELGDSAVYLCASSWTGFNGTGELFFGEGSRLTVL.

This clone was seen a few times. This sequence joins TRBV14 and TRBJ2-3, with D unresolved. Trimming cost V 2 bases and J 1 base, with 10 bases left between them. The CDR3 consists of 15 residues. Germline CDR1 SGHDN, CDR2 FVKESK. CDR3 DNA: TGTGCCAGCAGCCAAATGATAAGGGGCACAGATACGCAGTATTTT. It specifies CASSQMIRGTDTQYF.

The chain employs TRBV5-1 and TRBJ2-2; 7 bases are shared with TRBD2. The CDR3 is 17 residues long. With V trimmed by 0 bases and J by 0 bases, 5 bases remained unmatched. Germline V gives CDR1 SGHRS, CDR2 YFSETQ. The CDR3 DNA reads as TGCGCCAGCAGCTTGGCCACTAGCGCTTCGAACACCGGGGAGCTGTTTTTT. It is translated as CASSLATSASNTGELFF.

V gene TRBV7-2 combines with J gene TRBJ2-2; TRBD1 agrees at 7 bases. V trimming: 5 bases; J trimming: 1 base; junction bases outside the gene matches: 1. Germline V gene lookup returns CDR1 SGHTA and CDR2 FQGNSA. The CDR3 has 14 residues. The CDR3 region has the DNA TGTGCCAGCAGCAGACAGGGGAACACCGGGGAGCTGTTTTTT. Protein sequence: CASSRQGNTGELFF.

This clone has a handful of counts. The CDR3 nucleotides are TGTGCCAGTACGGGGAGGGAAAAACTGTTTTTT. Translated: CASTGREKLFF. The V gene is TRBV19, the J gene TRBJ1-4; D gene uncertain. V gave up 7 bases and J gave up 8 bases, with 8 bases separating them. CDR3 length: 11 residues. From germline, CDR1 is LNHDA and CDR2 SQIVND (reference sequence).

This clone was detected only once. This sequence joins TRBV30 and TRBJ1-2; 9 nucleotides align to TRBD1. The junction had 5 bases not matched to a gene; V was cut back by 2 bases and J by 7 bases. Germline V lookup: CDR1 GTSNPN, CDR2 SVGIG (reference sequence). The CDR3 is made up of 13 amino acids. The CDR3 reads CAWSQQGAVGYTF. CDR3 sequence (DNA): TGTGCCTGGAGTCAACAGGGGGCGGTTGGCTACACCTTC.

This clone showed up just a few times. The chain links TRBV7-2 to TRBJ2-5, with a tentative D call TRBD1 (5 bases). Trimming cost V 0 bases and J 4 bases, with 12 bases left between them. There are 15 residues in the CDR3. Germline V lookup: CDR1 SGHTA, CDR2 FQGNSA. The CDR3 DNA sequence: TGTGCCAGCAGCTTAGCGGTAGGGGTGGGAGAGACCCAGTACTTC. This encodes CASSLAVGVGETQYF.

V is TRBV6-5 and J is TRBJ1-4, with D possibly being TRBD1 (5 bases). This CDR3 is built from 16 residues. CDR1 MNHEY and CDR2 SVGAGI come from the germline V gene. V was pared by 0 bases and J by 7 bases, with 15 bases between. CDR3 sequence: CASSYSPVRGGEKLFF. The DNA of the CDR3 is TGTGCCAGCAGTTACTCCCCAGTTCGGGGGGGTGAAAAACTGTTTTTT.

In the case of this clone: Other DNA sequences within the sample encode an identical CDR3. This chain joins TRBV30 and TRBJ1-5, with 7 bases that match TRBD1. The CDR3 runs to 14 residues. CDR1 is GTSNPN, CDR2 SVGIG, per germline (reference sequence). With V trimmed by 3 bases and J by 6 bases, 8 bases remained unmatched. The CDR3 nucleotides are TGTGCCTGGAGGGGGCCAGGGGGTGGTCAGCCCCAGCATTTT. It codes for CAWRGPGGGQPQHF.

The CDR3 sequence: CASSQAPGRSNTEAFF. CDR3 nucleotide sequence: TGCGCCAGCAGCCAAGCTCCCGGGAGGTCAAACACTGAAGCTTTCTTT. The chain is built from TRBV4-1 and TRBJ1-1, with no clear D. CDR3 length: 16 amino acids. V lost 1 base to trimming and J lost 2 bases, with 14 bases between them. Germline values: CDR1 MGHRA, CDR2 YSYEKL.

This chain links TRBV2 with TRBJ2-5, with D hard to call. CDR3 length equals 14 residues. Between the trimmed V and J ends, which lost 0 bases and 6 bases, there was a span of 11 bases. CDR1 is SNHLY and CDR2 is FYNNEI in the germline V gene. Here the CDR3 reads CASSEAPGVKTQYF. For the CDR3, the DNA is TGTGCCAGCAGTGAAGCGCCTGGGGTAAAGACCCAGTACTTC.

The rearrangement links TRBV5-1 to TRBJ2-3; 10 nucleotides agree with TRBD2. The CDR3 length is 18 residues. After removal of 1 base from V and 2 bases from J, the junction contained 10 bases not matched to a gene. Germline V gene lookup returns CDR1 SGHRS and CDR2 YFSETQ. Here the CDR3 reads CASSLRASGGPTTDTQYF. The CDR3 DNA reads TGCGCCAGCAGCTTGAGGGCTAGCGGGGGACCTACCACAGATACGCAGTATTTT.

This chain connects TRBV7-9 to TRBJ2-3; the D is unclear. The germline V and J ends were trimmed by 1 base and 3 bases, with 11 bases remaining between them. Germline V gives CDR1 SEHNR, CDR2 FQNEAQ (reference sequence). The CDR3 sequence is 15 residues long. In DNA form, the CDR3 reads TGTGCCAGCAGCTTAGTGGCACAGAGGACAGATACGCAGTATTTT. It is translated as CASSLVAQRTDTQYF.

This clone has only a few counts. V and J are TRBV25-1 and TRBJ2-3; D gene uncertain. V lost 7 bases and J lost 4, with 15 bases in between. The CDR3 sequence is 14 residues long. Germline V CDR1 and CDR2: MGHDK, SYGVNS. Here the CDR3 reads CASNRPLTSDTQYF. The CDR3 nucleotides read TGTGCCAGCAACCGTCCTTTGACCTCAGATACGCAGTATTTT. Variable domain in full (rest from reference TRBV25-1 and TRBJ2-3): EADIYQTPRYLVIGTGKKITLECSQTMGHDKMYWYQQDPGMELHLIHYSYGVNSTEKGDLSSESTVSRIRTEHFPLTLESARPSHTSQYLCASNRPLTSDTQYFGPGTRLTVL.

For the CDR3, the DNA is TGTGCCTGGAGTGTACACACCGCTGGCTACACCTTC. Translated: CAWSVHTAGYTF. The rearrangement joins TRBV30 to TRBJ1-2; D ambiguous. The length of the CDR3 is 12 residues. V lost 0 bases to trimming and J lost 7 bases, with 9 bases between them. The V gene's germline CDR1 is GTSNPN and CDR2 SVGIG (reference sequence). Full variable domain (outside the CDR3, taken from reference TRBV30 and TRBJ1-2): SQTIHQWPATLVQPVGSPLSLECTVEGTSNPNLYWYRQAAGRGLQLLFYSVGIGQISSEVPQNLSASRPQDRQFILSSKKLLLSDSGFYLCAWSVHTAGYTFGSGTRLTVV.

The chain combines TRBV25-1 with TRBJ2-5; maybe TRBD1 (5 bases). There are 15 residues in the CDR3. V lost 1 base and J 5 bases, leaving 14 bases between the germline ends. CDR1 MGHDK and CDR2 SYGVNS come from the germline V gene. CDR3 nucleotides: TGTGCCAGCAGTGAATGGGGCCTACTCATGGAGACCCAGTACTTC. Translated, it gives CASSEWGLLMETQYF.

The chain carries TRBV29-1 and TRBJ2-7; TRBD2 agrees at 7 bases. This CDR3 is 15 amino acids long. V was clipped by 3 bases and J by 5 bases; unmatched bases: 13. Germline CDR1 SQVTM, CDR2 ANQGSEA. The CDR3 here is CSVEMGGGAYNEQYF. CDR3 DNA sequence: TGCAGCGTTGAGATGGGCGGGGGAGCGTACAACGAGCAGTACTTC.

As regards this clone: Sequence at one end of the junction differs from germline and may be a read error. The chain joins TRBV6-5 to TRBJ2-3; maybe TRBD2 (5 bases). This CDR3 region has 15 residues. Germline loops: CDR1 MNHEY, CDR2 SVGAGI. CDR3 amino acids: CASYKRLASTDTQCF. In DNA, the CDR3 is TGTGCCAGCTATAAAAGACTGGCTAGCACAGATACGCAGTGTTTT.

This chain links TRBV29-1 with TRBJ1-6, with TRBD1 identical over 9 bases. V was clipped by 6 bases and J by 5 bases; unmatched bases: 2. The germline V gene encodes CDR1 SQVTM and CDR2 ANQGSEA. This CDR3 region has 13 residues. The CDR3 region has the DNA TGCAGCGTGGGACAGGGCGATAATTCACCCCTCCACTTT. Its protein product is CSVGQGDNSPLHF.

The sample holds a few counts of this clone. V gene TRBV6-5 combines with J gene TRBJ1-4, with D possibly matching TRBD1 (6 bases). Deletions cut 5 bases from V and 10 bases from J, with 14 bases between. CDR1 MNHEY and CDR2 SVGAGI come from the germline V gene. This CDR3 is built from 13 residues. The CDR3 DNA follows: TGTGCCAGCAGTACAGGGAACGGGGGAAAACTGTTTTTT. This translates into CASSTGNGGKLFF.

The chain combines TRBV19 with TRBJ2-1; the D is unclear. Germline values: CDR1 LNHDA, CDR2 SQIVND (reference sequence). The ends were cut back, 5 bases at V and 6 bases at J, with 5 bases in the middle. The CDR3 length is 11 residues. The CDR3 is CASSVPNEQFF. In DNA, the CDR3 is TGTGCCAGTAGTGTCCCCAATGAGCAGTTCTTC.